These 16 T cell receptor beta chains share one sample of origin, sequenced in a study of T cell responses to AZD1222 COVID-19 vaccine. The table came from immunoSEQ multiplex PCR; TCRdb's copy has only in-frame clones and leaves some out. Here the sample spans roughly 85,000 clones, about nine tenths being singletons. The sample was peripheral blood, taken 28 days after the second AZD1222 dose. All receptors derive from an adult who received the AZD1222 COVID-19 vaccine.

The rearrangement uses TRBV12-1 and TRBJ1-5; the table's D call TRBD1 went unverified against the DNA. TRBV12-1 represents a pseudogene. This CDR3 spans 16 amino acids. In DNA form, the CDR3 reads TGTGCCAGCACCCGGGACAGAATTTATAGCAATCAGCCCCAGCATTTT. It is translated as CASTRDRIYSNQPQHF.

The table lists this clone with a count of one. The gene calls are TRBV5-1 and TRBJ2-3; 8 bases agree with TRBD2. Germline loops: CDR1 SGHRS, CDR2 YFSETQ. The CDR3 spans 14 residues. V shed 4 bases and J 6 bases; nucleotides not matched to a gene: 7. This CDR3 is CASSLQRGMDTQYF. The CDR3 region has the DNA TGCGCCAGCAGCCTGCAGCGGGGGATGGATACGCAGTATTTT.

V usage is TRBV3-1 (or the pseudogene TRBV3-2) and J usage is TRBJ1-5, with D possibly TRBD1 on 5 matching bases. Germline CDR1 LGHDT, CDR2 YNNKEL (reference sequence). The CDR3 is 14 amino acids. V was trimmed by 4 bases and J by 6 bases, leaving 13 bases between them. The CDR3 spells CASSLQMGLQPQHF. CDR3 nucleotides: TGTGCCAGCAGCCTCCAGATGGGGCTTCAGCCCCAGCATTTT.

The chain joins TRBV29-1 to TRBJ2-7; D gene unclear. CDR3 length: 11 residues. V gave up 4 bases and J gave up 8 bases, with 12 bases separating them. Germline CDR1 and CDR2: SQVTM and ANQGSEA. For the CDR3, the DNA is TGCAGCGTTGGGGGTAAGGGCAAGCAGTACTTC. Encoded protein: CSVGGKGKQYF.

The rearrangement joins TRBV5-1 to TRBJ2-1; the D gene could be TRBD1 or TRBD2 (5 bases each). Germline CDR1 SGHRS, CDR2 YFSETQ. The CDR3 is 15 residues long. Deletions cut 3 bases from V and 1 base from J, with 11 bases between. CDR3 sequence: CASSSGRQSYNEQFF. The CDR3 coding sequence is TGCGCCAGCAGCTCGGGACGTCAATCCTACAATGAGCAGTTCTTC.

The chain employs TRBV21-1 and TRBJ1-2; the tabulated D call, TRBD1, remains unverified against the DNA. TRBV21-1 is described as a pseudogene. The CDR3 runs to 14 residues. As DNA, the CDR3 is TGTGCCAGCAGCAAGACATCAGGGGACCATGGCTACACCTTC. Encoded protein: CASSKTSGDHGYTF.

The chain employs TRBV4-1 and TRBJ2-1; 13 bases line up with TRBD2. V was pared by 2 bases and J by 9 bases, with 10 bases of the junction left unmatched. This CDR3 contains 17 residues. Germline V CDR1 and CDR2: MGHRA, YSYEKL. The CDR3 DNA is TGCGCCAGCAGCCAATCACTAGCGGGAGGGCCTGTAGGTGAGCAGTTCTTC. It encodes CASSQSLAGGPVGEQFF.

This sequence joins TRBV13 and TRBJ2-2, with no clear D. Trimming stripped 5 bases from V and 6 bases from J, with 7 bases between. The CDR3 totals 12 residues. CDR1 is PRHDT and CDR2 is FYEKMQ in the germline V gene (reference sequence). The CDR3: CASSQFAGELFF. The CDR3 region has the DNA TGTGCCAGCAGCCAGTTCGCCGGGGAGCTGTTTTTT.

This chain links TRBV3-1 (or the pseudogene TRBV3-2) with TRBJ2-7; D is undetermined. The CDR3 loop spans 14 amino acids. Trimming cost V 7 bases and J 0 bases, with 13 bases left between them. CDR1 and CDR2 from the germline V gene are LGHDT and YNNKEL (reference sequence). CDR3 amino acids: CASTIPPGSYEQYF. CDR3 DNA: TGTGCCAGCACCATTCCCCCAGGCTCCTACGAGCAGTACTTC.

This clone was seen once. The genes are TRBV10-2 and TRBJ2-7; TRBD2 matches at 10 bases. This CDR3 contains 16 residues. Trimming cost V 2 bases and J 3 bases; bases outside gene matches: 7. Germline V gene data show CDR1 as WSHSY and CDR2 as SAAADI. The CDR3 here is CASSEAVSGRFYEQYF. DNA of the CDR3: TGCGCCAGCAGTGAGGCGGTTAGCGGGAGGTTCTACGAGCAGTACTTC.

This rearrangement joins TRBV7-3 to TRBJ2-1; D unresolved. Germline CDR1 and CDR2: SGHTA and FQGTGA. The CDR3 sequence is 16 residues long. V was shortened by 1 base and J by 3 bases, with 13 bases between the two germline ends. In DNA, the CDR3 is TGTGCCAGCAGCTTAATCGGAAACAACGGCTACAATGAGCAGTTCTTC. Its protein is CASSLIGNNGYNEQFF.

The gene calls are TRBV18 and TRBJ2-5; D gene unclear. Germline CDR1 is KGHSH and CDR2 is LQKENI. This CDR3 region has 11 residues. V was clipped by 5 bases and J by 3 bases, with 4 bases between them. The CDR3 protein is CASSSKETQYF. The CDR3 DNA reads TGTGCCAGCTCATCTAAAGAGACCCAGTACTTC.

This clone was counted between two and nine times. The chain carries TRBV7-2 and TRBJ2-3; the D is unclear. Trimming pared 5 bases from V and 2 bases from J, leaving 11 bases between. This CDR3 has 14 residues. Germline values: CDR1 SGHTA, CDR2 FQGNSA. CDR3 protein: CASSPRRLTDTQYF. The CDR3 DNA reads as TGTGCCAGCAGCCCTAGGCGCCTCACAGATACGCAGTATTTT.

The genes are TRBV5-4 and TRBJ2-3, with TRBD2 identical over 11 bases. This CDR3 is 14 amino acids long. The V and J ends lost 0 bases and 8 bases, in that order; junction bases with no gene match: 2. The germline V gene has CDR1 SGHNT and CDR2 YYREEE (reference sequence). The CDR3 DNA is TGTGCCAGCAGCTTGGCACTAGCGGGAGCTACGCAGTATTTT. Amino acid sequence: CASSLALAGATQYF.

The chain uses TRBV6-8 and TRBJ1-2; the match to TRBD1 covers 10 bases. The length of the CDR3 is 17 residues. CDR1 and CDR2 (germline): MNHGY, SAAAGT. Trimming removed 2 bases from V and 1 base from J; junction bases left unmatched: 7. The CDR3 region is CASSYRQGAGFNYGYTF. The CDR3 DNA reads TGTGCCAGCAGTTACCGACAGGGGGCCGGATTTAACTATGGCTACACCTTC.

The gene calls are TRBV19 and TRBJ2-7, with D perhaps assigned TRBD1 or TRBD2 (5 bases each). The CDR3 spans 14 residues. In germline, CDR1 is LNHDA, CDR2 SQIVND (reference sequence). V was pared by 10 bases and J by 2 bases, with 18 bases between. The CDR3 reads CATLAGTGTYEQYF. CDR3 sequence (DNA): TGTGCCACCCTCGCCGGGACGGGGACCTACGAGCAGTACTTC. The full variable domain, with the rest looked up from reference TRBV19 and TRBJ2-7, is DGGITQSPKYLFRKEGQNVTLSCEQNLNHDAMYWYRQDPGQGLRLIYYSQIVNDFQKGDIAEGYSVSREKKESFPLTVTSAQKNPTAFYLCATLAGTGTYEQYFGPGTRLTVT.